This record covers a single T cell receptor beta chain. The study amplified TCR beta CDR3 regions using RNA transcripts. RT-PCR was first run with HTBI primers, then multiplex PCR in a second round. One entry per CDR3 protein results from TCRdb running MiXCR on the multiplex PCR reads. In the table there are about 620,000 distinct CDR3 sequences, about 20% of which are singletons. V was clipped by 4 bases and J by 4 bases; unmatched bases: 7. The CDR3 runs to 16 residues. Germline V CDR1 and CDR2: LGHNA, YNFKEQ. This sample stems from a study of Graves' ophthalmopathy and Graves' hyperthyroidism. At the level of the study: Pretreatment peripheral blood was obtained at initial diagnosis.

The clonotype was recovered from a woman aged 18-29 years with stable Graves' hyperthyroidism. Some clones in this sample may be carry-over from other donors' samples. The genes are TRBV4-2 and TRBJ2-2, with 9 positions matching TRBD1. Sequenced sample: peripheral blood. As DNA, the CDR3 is TGTGCCAGCAGCCCTTCAACAGGGGGCGGCACCGGGGAGCTGTTTTTT. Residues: CASSPSTGGGTGELFF.